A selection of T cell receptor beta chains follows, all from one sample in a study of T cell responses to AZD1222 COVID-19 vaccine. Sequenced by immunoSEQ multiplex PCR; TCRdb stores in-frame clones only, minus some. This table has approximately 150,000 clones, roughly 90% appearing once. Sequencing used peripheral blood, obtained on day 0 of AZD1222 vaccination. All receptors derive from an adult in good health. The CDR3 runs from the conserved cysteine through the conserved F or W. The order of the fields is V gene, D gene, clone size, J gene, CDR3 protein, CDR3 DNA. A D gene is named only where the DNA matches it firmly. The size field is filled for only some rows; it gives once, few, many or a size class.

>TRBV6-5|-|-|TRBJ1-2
CASSLTRIYGYTF
TGTGCCAGCAGTCTCACCCGAATATATGGCTACACCTTC
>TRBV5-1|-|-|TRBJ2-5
CASSLSGGQETQYF
TGCGCCAGCAGCTTATCAGGGGGGCAAGAGACCCAGTACTTC
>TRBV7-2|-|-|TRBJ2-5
CASSLGAGPQETQYF
TGTGCCAGCAGCCTAGGAGCTGGGCCCCAAGAGACCCAGTACTTC
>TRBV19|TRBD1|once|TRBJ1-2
CASSPTGANGYTF
TGTGCCAGTAGTCCTACAGGGGCCAATGGCTACACCTTC
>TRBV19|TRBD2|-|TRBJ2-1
CASSIGRNNEQFF
TGTGCCAGTAGTATCGGGAGGAATAATGAGCAGTTCTTC
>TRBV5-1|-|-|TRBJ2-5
CASSLGGQETQYF
TGCGCCAGCAGCTTAGGCGGCCAAGAGACCCAGTACTTC
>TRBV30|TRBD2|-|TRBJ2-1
CAWKEREGLNEQFF
TGTGCCTGGAAAGAGCGGGAGGGCCTCAATGAGCAGTTCTTC
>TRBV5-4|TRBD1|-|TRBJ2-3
CASRIGTGEDTQYF
TGTGCCAGCAGAATTGGGACAGGGGAAGATACGCAGTATTTT
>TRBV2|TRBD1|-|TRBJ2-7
CASSEMRQGPGYEQYF
TGTGCCAGCAGCGAAATGAGACAGGGGCCAGGCTACGAGCAGTACTTC
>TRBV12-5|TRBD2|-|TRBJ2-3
CASGPGLAGLRTDTQYF
TGTGCTAGTGGCCCGGGACTAGCGGGACTTCGCACAGATACGCAGTATTTT
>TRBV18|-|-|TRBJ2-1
CASSPGGRSKNNEQFF
TGTGCCAGCTCACCCGGGGGGCGGAGCAAAAACAATGAGCAGTTCTTC
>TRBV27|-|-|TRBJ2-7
CASRRRPTGLDEQYF
TGTGCCAGCAGAAGACGCCCGACTGGGCTGGACGAGCAGTACTTC